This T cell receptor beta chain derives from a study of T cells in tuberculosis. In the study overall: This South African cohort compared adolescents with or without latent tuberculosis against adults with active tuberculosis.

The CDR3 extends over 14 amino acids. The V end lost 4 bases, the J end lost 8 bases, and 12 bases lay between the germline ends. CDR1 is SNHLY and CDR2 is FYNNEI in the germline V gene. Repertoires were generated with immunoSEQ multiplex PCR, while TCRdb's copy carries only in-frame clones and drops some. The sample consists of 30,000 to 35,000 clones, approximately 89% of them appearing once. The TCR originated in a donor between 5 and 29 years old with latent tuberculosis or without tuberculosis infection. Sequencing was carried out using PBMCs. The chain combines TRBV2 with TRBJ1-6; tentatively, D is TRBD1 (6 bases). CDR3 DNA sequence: TGTGCCAGCAGTGTACAGGGACGGCATTCACCCCTCCACTTT. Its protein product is CASSVQGRHSPLHF.